Presented here are 21 T cell receptor beta chains from one specimen sequenced in a study of T cells in Graves' hyperthyroidism and ophthalmopathy. The TCR beta CDR3 regions underwent amplification using RNA transcripts as the source. Researchers ran a first-round RT-PCR on the TCR CDR3 using the HTBI primer set. Via MiXCR, TCRdb re-called the multiplex PCR reads, giving one row per CDR3 protein. In the table there are some 550,000 distinct CDR3 sequences, about 20% of which are singletons. Source material: blood. The receptors were gathered from a man between 18 and 35 years old with Graves' hyperthyroidism.

This clonotype was seen many times. This rearrangement joins TRBV19 to TRBJ2-7; 10 positions agree with TRBD1. Germline lookup yields CDR1 LNHDA and CDR2 SQIVND (reference sequence). V lost 5 bases to trimming and J lost 1 base; unmatched junction nucleotides: 5. The CDR3 length is 15 residues. The CDR3 here is CASSAQDRGSYEQYF. In nucleotides, the CDR3 is TGTGCCAGTAGTGCCCAGGACAGGGGGTCCTACGAGCAGTACTTC.

This clonotype was seen repeatedly, ten times or more. V is TRBV12-3 or TRBV12-4 and J is TRBJ2-7; maybe TRBD2 (7 bases). The CDR3 is 15 amino acids. With 7 bases removed from V and 3 bases from J, the gap between germline ends came to 19 bases. The CDR3, as DNA: TGTGCCAGCACCTTGGGGGGGGCCGGAATCTACGAGCAGTACTTC. Protein: CASTLGGAGIYEQYF.

There are a few counts of this clonotype. The V and J genes are TRBV5-8 and TRBJ1-1; no clear D. Germline V lookup: CDR1 SGHTS, CDR2 YDEGEE. This CDR3 region has 14 residues. Trimming cost V 2 bases and J 0 bases, with 8 bases left between them. The CDR3 DNA is TGTGCCAGCAGCTTTTGGACCGTGAACACTGAAGCTTTCTTT. Protein product: CASSFWTVNTEAFF.

In its sample, this clonotype was seen once. This sequence joins TRBV15 and TRBJ1-2; 11 positions agree with TRBD1. The CDR3 has 14 amino acids. The J segment lost 8 bases and the V segment lost 4 bases, leaving 6 bases of the junction unmatched. Germline CDR1 LNHNV, CDR2 YYDKDF (reference sequence). The CDR3 loop is CATSTRTGGVGYTF. CDR3 DNA sequence: TGTGCCACCAGCACCCGGACAGGGGGCGTCGGCTACACCTTC.

This clonotype was picked up many times. The chain recombines TRBV28 with TRBJ1-1, with D tentatively TRBD1 (6 bases). V lost 6 bases to trimming and J lost 6 bases, with 23 bases between them. The CDR3 spans 16 residues. Per the germline V gene, CDR1 is MDHEN and CDR2 is SYDVKM. The CDR3 spells CASSLNGGGRSAEAFF. CDR3 coding DNA: TGTGCCAGCAGCTTAAACGGGGGGGGCAGATCTGCTGAAGCTTTCTTT.

This clonotype was recorded at least ten times. J is TRBJ2-2 and V is TRBV12-3 or TRBV12-4; D assignment may be TRBD1 or TRBD2 (5 bases each). CDR3 length equals 17 residues. V dropped 3 bases and J dropped 3 bases, with 17 bases sitting between them. The CDR3 nucleotides are TGTGCCAGCAGTTTGGGGATGGGACGGGGTGACACCGGGGAGCTGTTTTTT. Its translation is CASSLGMGRGDTGELFF.

The chain uses TRBV2 and TRBJ1-6, with a tentative D call TRBD1 (6 bases). This CDR3 comprises 14 residues. Trimming removed 7 bases from V and 3 bases from J, with 10 bases in between. The germline CDR1 and CDR2 sequences are SNHLY and FYNNEI. The DNA of the CDR3 is TGTGCCAGCACGGACAGTTTCTATAATTCACCCCTCCACTTT. Its protein is CASTDSFYNSPLHF. The complete variable domain, with remaining parts taken from reference TRBV2 and TRBJ1-6, reads EPEVTQTPSHQVTQMGQEVILRCVPISNHLYFYWYRQILGQKVEFLVSFYNNEISEKSEIFDDQFSVERPDGSNFTLKIRSTKLEDSAMYFCASTDSFYNSPLHFGNGTRLTVT.

In this sample, this clonotype turned up many times. V gene TRBV12-5 combines with J gene TRBJ1-2; no clear D gene. The CDR3 runs to 14 residues. Trimming shortened V by 6 bases and J by 7 bases, and 18 bases separated the two germline ends. Germline assignment: CDR1 LGHNT and CDR2 FRNRAP. The CDR3: CASGLKSGNGGYTF. The CDR3, as DNA: TGTGCTAGTGGCCTCAAATCAGGAAATGGTGGCTACACCTTC.

V is TRBV18 and J is TRBJ2-7; TRBD2 matches 7 bases. V dropped 4 bases and J dropped 7; count of bases not matched to a gene: 4. Germline V gene lookup returns CDR1 KGHSH and CDR2 LQKENI. The CDR3 has 12 amino acids. The CDR3 is CASSRREGEQYF. The CDR3 nucleotides read TGTGCCAGCTCACGCAGGGAGGGGGAGCAGTACTTC.

This clonotype was seen ten or more times. The chain uses TRBV29-1 and TRBJ1-1, with D perhaps matching TRBD1 (5 bases). Germline-derived CDR1 and CDR2 are SQVTM and ANQGSEA. V dropped 4 bases and J dropped 10 bases, with 34 bases sitting between them. This CDR3 comprises 18 residues. The CDR3 DNA sequence: TGCAGCGTTGGAGGATCGGGGCGACGGGTCGACACGACACTGGGAGCTTTCTTT. This sequence encodes CSVGGSGRRVDTTLGAFF.

Worth noting for this clonotype: Germline and junction disagree at one end, which may indicate a read error. The J gene is TRBJ2-5, the V gene TRBV2; D call uncertain. The germline V gene has CDR1 SNHLY and CDR2 FYNNEI. The CDR3 runs 12 residues. CDR3 in DNA: TGTGCCAGCAGTGGGTACCAAGAGACCCGGTACTTC. This gives the protein CASSGYQETRYF.

This clonotype has ten or more counts. V is TRBV12-3 or TRBV12-4 and J is TRBJ2-7, with D possibly TRBD2 on 5 matching bases. Trimming pared 2 bases from V and 2 bases from J, leaving 13 bases between. This CDR3 is built from 15 residues. The chain's CDR3 is CASSLPPTTTYEQYF. In nucleotides, the CDR3 is TGTGCCAGCAGTTTACCCCCGACTACCACCTACGAGCAGTACTTC.

This rearrangement joins TRBV5-1 to TRBJ2-7; the D is unclear. The CDR3 contains 13 residues. Deletions cut 4 bases from V and 3 bases from J, with 11 bases between. CDR1 is SGHRS and CDR2 is YFSETQ in the germline V gene. CDR3 bases: TGCGCCAGCAGCGCAGACGTTATCTACGAGCAGTACTTC. Protein: CASSADVIYEQYF. The entire variable domain, with the rest obtained from reference TRBV5-1 and TRBJ2-7, is as follows: KAGVTQTPRYLIKTRGQQVTLSCSPISGHRSVSWYQQTPGQGLQFLFEYFSETQRNKGNFPGRFSGRQFSNSRSEMNVSTLELGDSALYLCASSADVIYEQYFGPGTRLTVT.

The J gene is TRBJ2-2, the V gene TRBV7-8; no clear D. The CDR3 contains 15 residues. Germline-derived CDR1 and CDR2 are SGHVS and FQNEAQ. V lost 3 bases and J 3 bases, leaving 11 bases between the germline ends. CDR3 in DNA: TGTGCCAGCAGCTTCCCCAGTTGGGACACCGGGGAGCTGTTTTTT. Translating it yields CASSFPSWDTGELFF.

This clonotype turned up a few times. One junction end disagrees with the germline gene, perhaps due to a read error. This rearrangement joins TRBV6-1 to TRBJ2-4; TRBD2 aligns across 7 bases. The germline CDR1 and CDR2 sequences are MNHNS and SASEGT. This CDR3 is 17 amino acids long. The CDR3, as DNA: TGTGCCAGCAGTGAAGCCTCGGGGGGAATAGCCAAAAACATTAAGTACTTC. Protein product: CASSEASGGIAKNIKYF.

There are many counts of this clonotype. The J gene is TRBJ2-7, the V gene TRBV7-9; tentatively, D is TRBD1 or TRBD2 (5 bases each). The length of the CDR3 is 14 residues. Germline CDR1 and CDR2: SEHNR and FQNEAQ (reference sequence). Trimming took off 0 bases at V and 4 bases at J, with 10 bases between the two ends. The CDR3 DNA is TGTGCCAGCAGCTTAGCGGGGGAAGTTTACGAGCAGTACTTC. Protein sequence: CASSLAGEVYEQYF.

This clonotype was counted ten times or more. This rearrangement joins TRBV6-1 to TRBJ1-6; weak D call: TRBD1 (6 bases). The CDR3 totals 13 residues. Germline lookup yields CDR1 MNHNS and CDR2 SASEGT. V gave up 11 bases and J gave up 7 bases, with 15 bases separating them. The CDR3 protein is CASLRDINSPLHF. CDR3 DNA sequence: TGTGCCTCATTACGGGACATAAATTCACCCCTCCACTTT.

This clonotype was counted at least ten times. The chain uses TRBV6-1 and TRBJ2-5; D is perhaps TRBD1 (7 bases). CDR3 length: 12 amino acids. V gave up 5 bases and J gave up 7 bases, with 11 bases separating them. The germline CDR1 and CDR2 sequences are MNHNS and SASEGT. DNA of the CDR3: TGTGCCAGCAGTCAGGGGGGAGGGACCCAGTACTTC. The encoded protein is CASSQGGGTQYF.

The table lists this clonotype with many counts. The rearrangement uses TRBV20-1 and TRBJ1-1; D is possibly TRBD1 (6 bases). The CDR3 length is 13 residues. Germline lookup yields CDR1 DFQATT and CDR2 SNEGSKA (reference sequence). Trimming took off 6 bases at V and 1 base at J, with 12 bases between the two ends. This CDR3 reads CSAVRTANTEAFF. The CDR3 region has the DNA TGCAGTGCCGTCAGGACAGCGAACACTGAAGCTTTCTTT.

This clonotype was detected ten times or more. The rearrangement uses TRBV28 and TRBJ2-4; 10 bases match TRBD2. CDR1 MDHEN and CDR2 SYDVKM come from the germline V gene. The CDR3 spans 14 residues. Trimming at V came to 7 bases and at J to 9 bases, leaving 9 bases not matched to a gene. The CDR3 reads CASTKRGGAGIQYF. DNA for the CDR3: TGTGCCAGCACTAAGCGGGGGGGTGCGGGCATTCAGTACTTC. The whole variable domain, filled in from reference TRBV28 and TRBJ2-4, reads DVKVTQSSRYLVKRTGEKVFLECVQDMDHENMFWYRQDPGLGLRLIYFSYDVKMKEKGDIPEGYSVSREKKERFSLILESASTNQTSMYLCASTKRGGAGIQYFGAGTRLSVL.

This clonotype was detected ten times or more. The chain combines TRBV29-1 with TRBJ1-1, with 7 bases identical to TRBD1. With V trimmed by 3 bases and J by 5 bases, 9 bases remained unmatched. Germline loops: CDR1 SQVTM, CDR2 ANQGSEA. The CDR3 sequence is 14 residues long. In DNA, the CDR3 is TGCAGCGTTGATCGGACAGGAGGTGATACTGAAGCTTTCTTT. It is translated as CSVDRTGGDTEAFF.